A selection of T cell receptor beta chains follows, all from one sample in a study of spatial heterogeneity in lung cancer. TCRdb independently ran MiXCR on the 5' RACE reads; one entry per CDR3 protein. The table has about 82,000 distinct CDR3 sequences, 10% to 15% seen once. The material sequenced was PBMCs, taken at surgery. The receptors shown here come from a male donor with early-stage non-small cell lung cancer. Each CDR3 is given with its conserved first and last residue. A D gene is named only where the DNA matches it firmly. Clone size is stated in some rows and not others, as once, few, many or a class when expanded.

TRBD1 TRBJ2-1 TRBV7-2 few TGTGCCAGCAGCGTCCGGGACAGTATTAGCTCCTACAATGAGCAGTTCTTC CASSVRDSISSYNEQFF
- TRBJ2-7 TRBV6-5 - TGTGCCAGCAGTAAGCAGGGTACTAACGAGCAGTACTTC CASSKQGTNEQYF
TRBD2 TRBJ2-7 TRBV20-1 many TGCAGTGCTAGCCTCCCGGGGGGCTACGAGCAGTACTTC CSASLPGGYEQYF
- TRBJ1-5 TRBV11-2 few TGTGCCAGCAGCTTAGATGTGGGGTCGGGTCAGCCCCAGCATTTT CASSLDVGSGQPQHF
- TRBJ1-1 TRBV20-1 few TGCAGTGCTAGACTCGCGGGGCGGAGGATGAACACTGAAGCTTTCTTT CSARLAGRRMNTEAFF
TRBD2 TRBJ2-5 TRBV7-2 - TGTGCCAGCAGCTTAGTGGGACTAGCGGGGGCGACCCAGTACTTC CASSLVGLAGATQYF
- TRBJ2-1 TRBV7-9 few TGTGCCAGCAGCTTAGCCGATGAGCAGTTCTTC CASSLADEQFF
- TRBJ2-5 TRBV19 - TGTGCCAGTAGTTCGCACAGGGTAGGGGCTGAGACCCAGTACTTC CASSSHRVGAETQYF
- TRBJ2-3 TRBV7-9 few TGTGCCAGCAGCCCCCCTGACAGGCCCTCCACAGATACGCAGTATTTT CASSPPDRPSTDTQYF
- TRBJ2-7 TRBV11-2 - TGTGCCAGCAGCTCCTTCGGATGGGGCGCGAGCTCCTACGAGCAGTACTTC CASSSFGWGASSYEQYF
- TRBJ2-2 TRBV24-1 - TGTGCCACCAGTGATTTAGGTACTGGGGAGCTGTTTTTT CATSDLGTGELFF
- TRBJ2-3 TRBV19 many TGTGCCAGTAAGTTTGCGGCCGGCACAGATACGCAGTATTTT CASKFAAGTDTQYF
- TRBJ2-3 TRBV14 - TGTGCCAGCAGCCAAGACCCCACCTGGGGGGCCGCAGATACGCAGTATTTT CASSQDPTWGAADTQYF
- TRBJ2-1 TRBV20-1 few TGCAGTGCTAGTGGCGCCAGACCACCAAACAATGAGCAGTTCTTC CSASGARPPNNEQFF
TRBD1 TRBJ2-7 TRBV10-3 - TGTGCCATCAGTCCGACAGGGAATTCCTACGAGCAGTACTTC CAISPTGNSYEQYF
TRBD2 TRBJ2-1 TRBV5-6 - TGTGCCAGCAGCTTCGGACTAGCGGGGAGCTACAATGAGCAGTTCTTC CASSFGLAGSYNEQFF
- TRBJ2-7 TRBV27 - TGTGCCAGCAGTAAACTAGCTGGTGGTGGGCAGTACTTC CASSKLAGGGQYF
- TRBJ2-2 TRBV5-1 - TGCGCCAGCAGCTTGGTCCCAGGGCGAGACGGGGAGCTGTTTTTT CASSLVPGRDGELFF
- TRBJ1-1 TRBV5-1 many TGCGCCAGCAGCTTGAAGGGGAACACTGAAGCTTTCTTT CASSLKGNTEAFF
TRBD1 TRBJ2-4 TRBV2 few TGTGCCAGCAGTGGACAGGGTGTAGCCAAAAACATTCAGTACTTC CASSGQGVAKNIQYF
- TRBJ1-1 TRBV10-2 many TGCGCCAGCCAGGGATTCACTGAAGCTTTCTTT CASQGFTEAFF
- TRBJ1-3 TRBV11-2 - TGTGCCAGCAGTCGCGACCCCGGAGAAGGAAACACCATATATTTT CASSRDPGEGNTIYF
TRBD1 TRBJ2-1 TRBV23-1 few TGCGCCAGCAGTCATTCGATAGGGGGCTCGCGCTACAACAATGAGCAGTTCTTC CASSHSIGGSRYNNEQFF
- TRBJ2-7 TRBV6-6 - TGTGCCAGCCAAGGGGGAGACAGCTCCTACGAGCAGTACTTC CASQGGDSSYEQYF
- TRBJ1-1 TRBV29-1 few TGCAGCGTTATACAGGCGTCGAACACTGAAGCTTTCTTT CSVIQASNTEAFF
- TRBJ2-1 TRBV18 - TGTGCCAGCTCACCTAGACCGAGTTACAATGAGCAGTTCTTC CASSPRPSYNEQFF
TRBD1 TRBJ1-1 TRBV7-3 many TGTGCCAGCAGACCGGACAGGGGTCGGAGCACTGAAGCTTTCTTT CASRPDRGRSTEAFF
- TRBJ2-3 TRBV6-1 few TGTGCCAGCAGTGGTTTAGCGGCTAGCACAGATACGCAGTATTTT CASSGLAASTDTQYF
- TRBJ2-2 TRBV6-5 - TGTGCCAGCAGCCCTAACAGGGTAAAAGACACCGGGGAGCTGTTTTTT CASSPNRVKDTGELFF
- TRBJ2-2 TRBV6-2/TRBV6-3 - TGTGCCAGCAGATTGGCCGTGGTGCAGTCCTCCGGGGAGCTGTTTTTT CASRLAVVQSSGELFF
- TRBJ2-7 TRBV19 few TGTGCCAGTAGTGCCGGACAGAGCACCTACGAGCAGTACTTC CASSAGQSTYEQYF
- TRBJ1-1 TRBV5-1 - TGCGCCAGCTCAGAATCGGGGAACGCTGAAGCTTTCTTT CASSESGNAEAFF
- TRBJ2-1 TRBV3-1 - TGTGCCAGCAGCACCCCAGGGGACATTCGCTCCTACAATGAGCAGTTCTTC CASSTPGDIRSYNEQFF
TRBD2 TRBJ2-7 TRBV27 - TGTGCCAGCAGTCCTAGCGGGGGCCTCTCCTACGAGCAGTACTTC CASSPSGGLSYEQYF
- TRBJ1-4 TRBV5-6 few TGTGCCAGCAGCTTGGCCGGGGAGGAAAAACTGTTTTTT CASSLAGEEKLFF
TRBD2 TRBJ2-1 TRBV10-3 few TGTGCCATCAGTGAGTTAGCGGGGGGGCCCTACAATGAGCAGTTCTTC CAISELAGGPYNEQFF
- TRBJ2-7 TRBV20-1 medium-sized TGCAGTGCTAGAGTCAGGGAATACGAGCAGTACTTC CSARVREYEQYF
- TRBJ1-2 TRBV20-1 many TGCAGTGCTAGAGATACCGGGGAATCGGGCTACACCTTC CSARDTGESGYTF
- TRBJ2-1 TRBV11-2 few TGTGCCAGCAGCTTAAACGGATTCGACAATGAGCAGTTCTTC CASSLNGFDNEQFF
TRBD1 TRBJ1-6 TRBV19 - TGTGCCAGTAGTATCCGTCAAAGGACAGGAGGGAATTCACCCCTCCACTTT CASSIRQRTGGNSPLHF
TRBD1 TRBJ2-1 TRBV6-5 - TGTGCCAGCAGTTTGGGACAGGGGCCCGATGAGCAGTTCTTC CASSLGQGPDEQFF
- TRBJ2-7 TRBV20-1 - TGCAGTGCTACCAACTGGGGTGAGCAGTACTTC CSATNWGEQYF
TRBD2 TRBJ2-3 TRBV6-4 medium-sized TGTGCCAGCAGTGACGCGGGAGGGCCAGATACGCAGTATTTT CASSDAGGPDTQYF
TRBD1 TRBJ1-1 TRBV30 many TGTGCCTGGAGACAGGGGGCCGATGAAGCTTTCTTT CAWRQGADEAFF
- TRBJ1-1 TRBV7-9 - TGTGCCAGCAGCTTAACGATCCCGAACACTGAAGCTTTCTTT CASSLTIPNTEAFF
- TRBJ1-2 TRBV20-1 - TGCAGTGCTGCAACAGCACCCGGCTACACCTTC CSAATAPGYTF
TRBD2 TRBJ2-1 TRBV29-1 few TGCAGCGTTGGCCGGGGGGGCCTCAACAATGAGCAGTTCTTC CSVGRGGLNNEQFF
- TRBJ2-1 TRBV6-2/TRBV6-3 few TGTGCCACAGCAGGTGGGGTTGATGAGCAGTTCTTC CATAGGVDEQFF
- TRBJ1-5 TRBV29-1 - TGCAGCATCTCCACAGGCTACTACAATCAGCCCCAGCATTTT CSISTGYYNQPQHF
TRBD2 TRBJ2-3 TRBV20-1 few TGCAGTGCTAGAGATCCTCAAGCGGGAGTCTCCTCAAGCACAGATACGCAGTATTTT CSARDPQAGVSSSTDTQYF
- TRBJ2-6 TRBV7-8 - TGTGCCAGCAGCTTGAATAACAGGAACTCTGGGGCCAACGTCCTGACTTTC CASSLNNRNSGANVLTF
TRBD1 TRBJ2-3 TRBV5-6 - TGTGCCAGCAGCTCACAGGGGGATCGGAGAGATACGCAGTATTTT CASSSQGDRRDTQYF
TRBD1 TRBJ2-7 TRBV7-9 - TGTGCCAGCAGCCCCTCCCCGGGGACAGCCTCCTACGAGCAGTACTTC CASSPSPGTASYEQYF
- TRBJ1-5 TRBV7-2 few TGTGCCAGCAGCCCCAAGACATCTCGGGGACAGCCCCAGCATTTT CASSPKTSRGQPQHF